The following is a TCR beta chain sequence with its context. TCRdb's copy holds only in-frame clones and misses some; the assay was immunoSEQ multiplex PCR. This table has 1,500 to 2,000 clones, about nine tenths appearing once. The starting material, graft tissue, was processed to release intraepithelial and lamina propria lymphocytes. CDR1 SGDLS and CDR2 YYNGEE come from the germline V gene. V lost 0 bases and J lost 2, with 3 bases in between. This CDR3 has 13 amino acids. The data originate from a study of graft-versus-host responses after intestinal transplantation. This receptor was identified in a human patient who received an intestinal transplant, so some T cells may come from the graft donor. V gene TRBV9 combines with J gene TRBJ2-1; D is undetermined. Sequenced material: ileum tissue, taken roughly 370 days after intestinal transplantation. CDR3: CASSVATYNEQFF. For the CDR3, the DNA is TGTGCCAGCAGCGTAGCCACCTACAATGAGCAGTTCTTC.